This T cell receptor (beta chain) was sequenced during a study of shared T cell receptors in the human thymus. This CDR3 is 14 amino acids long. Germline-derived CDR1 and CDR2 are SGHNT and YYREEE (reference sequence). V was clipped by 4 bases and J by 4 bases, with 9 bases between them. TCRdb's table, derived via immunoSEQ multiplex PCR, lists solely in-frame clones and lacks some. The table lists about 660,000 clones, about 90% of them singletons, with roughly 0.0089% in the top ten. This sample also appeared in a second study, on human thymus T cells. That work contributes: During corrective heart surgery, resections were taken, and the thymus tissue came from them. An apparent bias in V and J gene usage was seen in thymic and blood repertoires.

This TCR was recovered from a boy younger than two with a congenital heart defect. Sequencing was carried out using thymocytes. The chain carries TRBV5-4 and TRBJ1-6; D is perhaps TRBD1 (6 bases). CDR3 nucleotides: TGTGCCAGCAGCCCAGGACAGTATAATTCACCCCTCCACTTT. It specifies CASSPGQYNSPLHF.